A few counts support the clone carrying this TCR beta chain. Antigen specificity is unknown. MiXCR, run by TCRdb on the 5' RACE reads, gives a single entry per CDR3 protein. This table has roughly 1,500,000 distinct CDR3 sequences, about 31% appearing once. This entry belongs to a study of identical twins. Study-level points and caveats: In drawing conclusions, the study used cross-sectional statistical analysis and did not follow the same donors. One should note that invariant MAIT and iNKT cells could partly confound zero-insertion analyses. With monozygotic twins, out-of-frame TCR alpha sharing exceeded what models estimated. Weaker excess twin sharing was seen among beta out-of-frame sequences.

V was pared by 2 bases and J by 8 bases, with 8 bases of the junction left unmatched. The CDR3 totals 14 residues. This TCR derives from a newborn girl in good health. Sequencing was done on a sample of cord blood. The rearrangement joins TRBV12-3 or TRBV12-4 to TRBJ1-2, with 7 bases lining up with TRBD1. CDR3 sequence: CASSLMGRGGGYTF. The CDR3 DNA is TGTGCCAGCAGTTTAATGGGCAGGGGGGGAGGCTACACCTTC.